This entry lists 3 T cell receptor beta chains sequenced from one sample in a study of T cell changes during pregnancy in multiple sclerosis. Produced via immunoSEQ multiplex PCR; TCRdb's table is partial and in-frame only. The table includes roughly 74,000 clones, about 85% detected once. The sample consisted of peripheral blood, taken before pregnancy. These receptors originate from a female donor with multiple sclerosis, enrolled in a pregnancy study.

The V call is TRBV5-1, the J call TRBJ1-2, with D possibly being TRBD1 (5 bases). V was pared by 2 bases and J by 8 bases, with 19 bases between. The CDR3 covers 15 residues. The germline V gene encodes CDR1 SGHRS and CDR2 YFSETQ. The CDR3 DNA reads TGCGCCAGCAGCTTTTCCGAGGCAGGGTCCCAAGGCTACACCTTC. Its translation: CASSFSEAGSQGYTF.

J is TRBJ1-1 and V is TRBV19; D is perhaps TRBD1 (6 bases). Germline loops: CDR1 LNHDA, CDR2 SQIVND (reference sequence). This CDR3 contains 14 residues. Deletions cut 2 bases from V and 9 bases from J, with 16 bases between. CDR3 protein: CASSIPDRGGQAFF. The CDR3 DNA is TGTGCCAGTAGTATACCGGACCGGGGGGGCCAAGCTTTCTTT.

This clone was counted once. At one end the junction does not follow the germline gene, possibly because of a read error. The gene calls are TRBV5-4 and TRBJ2-7; D is unresolved. From germline, CDR1 is SGHNT and CDR2 YYREEE (reference sequence). CDR3 length: 14 amino acids. In nucleotides, the CDR3 is TGTGCCAGCAGCTTGGATGTCGGAACCTACGAGGAGTACTTC. It specifies CASSLDVGTYEEYF.